Listed below are T cell receptor beta chains from one sample, sequenced in a study of regulatory T cells in long-lasting Graves disease. TCRdb used MiXCR to reprocess the multiplex PCR reads, holding one entry per CDR3 protein. Among 550,000 to 600,000 distinct CDR3 sequences listed, about 16% were seen once. Separately, the same data were catalogued under a study of T cells in Graves' hyperthyroidism and ophthalmopathy.

The sample in question was peripheral blood mononuclear cells (PBMCs), obtained at new diagnosis, from a patient treated with antithyroid drugs. All receptors come from a man aged 18 to 35 with Graves disease. CDR3s include the opening cysteine and the closing phenylalanine or tryptophan. The D gene is left open where the match is weak. Size is stated for part of the rows, as once, few or many counts, or as a class when the clone is expanded.

V	size	J	D	CDR3	DNA
TRBV29-1	NA	TRBJ2-3	TRBD2	CSASLELAGGRADTQYF	TGCAGCGCTTCCCTGGAACTAGCGGGAGGTAGAGCAGATACGCAGTATTTT
TRBV6-5	few	TRBJ2-7	TRBD1	CASSYSPGGIEQYF	TGTGCCAGCAGTTACTCGCCAGGGGGAATCGAGCAGTACTTC
TRBV27	many	TRBJ1-2	NA	CASSFFARGGLRLKNGYTF	TGTGCCAGCAGTTTTTTTGCTCGAGGGGGGCTCCGCTTAAAAAATGGCTACACCTTC
TRBV28	few	TRBJ1-2	NA	CASSASVGSGYGYTF	TGTGCCAGCAGTGCCTCGGTAGGATCGGGCTATGGCTACACCTTC
TRBV11-2	many	TRBJ2-5	NA	CASSPGHFQETQYF	TGTGCCAGCAGCCCAGGGCACTTCCAAGAGACCCAGTACTTC
TRBV6-1	many	TRBJ2-3	NA	CASSEAIRGTDTQYF	TGTGCCAGCAGTGAAGCGATCAGGGGCACAGATACGCAGTATTTT
TRBV5-4	NA	TRBJ2-3	NA	CASSGTWTVRTDTQYF	TGTGCCAGCAGCGGCACTTGGACTGTCCGCACAGATACGCAGTATTTT
TRBV20-1	NA	TRBJ2-1	NA	CSARDWGQIEYNEQFF	TGCAGTGCTAGAGATTGGGGGCAGATCGAGTACAATGAGCAGTTCTTC
TRBV7-8	NA	TRBJ2-7	TRBD2	CASSSWLSGTLGEQYF	TGTGCCAGCAGCTCCTGGCTTAGCGGGACGCTAGGCGAGCAGTACTTC
TRBV5-6	many	TRBJ2-1	NA	CASRFRVNEQFF	TGTGCCAGCAGGTTCAGGGTCAATGAGCAGTTCTTC
TRBV12-3/TRBV12-4	many	TRBJ1-1	NA	CASRVRADTEAFF	TGTGCCAGCAGAGTTCGGGCGGACACTGAAGCTTTCTTT
TRBV7-9	few	TRBJ2-1	TRBD2	CASSSPVAGRHNEQFF	TGTGCCAGCAGCTCCCCAGTAGCGGGGCGTCACAATGAGCAGTTCTTC
TRBV6-1	many	TRBJ1-2	TRBD1	CASSLGTGLGGYTF	TGTGCCAGCAGTCTCGGGACAGGGCTCGGTGGCTACACCTTC
TRBV18	many	TRBJ1-6	NA	CASSPEGQGSPLHF	TGTGCCAGCTCCCCCGAGGGGCAAGGCTCACCCCTCCACTTT
TRBV28	many	TRBJ2-3	NA	CASRTRDHTDTQYF	TGTGCCAGCAGAACCCGGGACCACACAGATACGCAGTATTTT
TRBV20-1	many	TRBJ2-2	TRBD2	CSARWGGRANTGELFF	TGCAGTGCTAGATGGGGCGGGAGGGCGAACACCGGGGAGCTGTTTTTT
TRBV7-2	NA	TRBJ2-7	NA	CANSLGGRQTYEQYF	TGTGCCAACAGCCTGGGAGGACGGCAGACCTACGAGCAGTACTTC
TRBV6-1	many	TRBJ2-7	NA	CASSERDPLYEQYF	TGTGCCAGCAGTGAACGAGACCCCCTATACGAGCAGTACTTC
TRBV10-3	NA	TRBJ1-2	TRBD1	CAISEGGAMNYGYTF	TGTGCCATCAGTGAAGGGGGCGCGATGAACTATGGCTACACCTTC
TRBV11-2	NA	TRBJ1-1	NA	CASSSGDNTEAFF	TGTGCCAGCAGCTCAGGAGATAACACTGAAGCTTTCTTT
TRBV20-1	NA	TRBJ1-1	TRBD1	CSAVGFDRGGYPEAFF	TGCAGTGCTGTAGGCTTTGACAGGGGTGGATACCCTGAAGCTTTCTTT
TRBV6-9	few	TRBJ2-6	NA	CASSYGSSGANVLTF	TGTGCCAGCAGTTACGGATCCTCTGGGGCCAACGTCCTGACTTTC
TRBV13	many	TRBJ2-7	TRBD2	CASSSGRGTSSYEQYF	TGTGCCAGCAGCTCGGGGAGGGGGACTAGCTCCTACGAGCAGTACTTC
TRBV14	few	TRBJ2-3	NA	CASSQTSPDTQYF	TGTGCCAGCAGCCAGACTTCCCCAGATACGCAGTATTTT
TRBV25-1	NA	TRBJ2-2	TRBD2	CASSEAGAGELFF	TGTGCCAGCAGTGAAGCGGGGGCCGGGGAGCTGTTTTTT
TRBV24-1	many	TRBJ2-2	TRBD2	CATSAFGTSGSSNTGELFF	TGTGCCACCAGTGCCTTCGGGACTAGCGGGAGTAGTAACACCGGGGAGCTGTTTTTT
TRBV7-9	many	TRBJ2-3	NA	CASSLESF	TGTGCCAGCAGCTTAGAGTCTTTT
TRBV6-2/TRBV6-3	NA	TRBJ1-5	TRBD1	CASRSDRGDQPQHF	TGTGCCAGCAGGTCGGACAGGGGGGATCAGCCCCAGCATTTT
TRBV5-1	NA	TRBJ1-1	TRBD1	CASSSWTGGSEAFF	TGCGCCAGCAGCTCCTGGACAGGGGGTAGTGAAGCTTTCTTT
TRBV13	many	TRBJ2-2	NA	CASSADPGLLTGELFF	TGTGCCAGCAGCGCCGATCCGGGACTGCTCACCGGGGAGCTGTTTTTT
TRBV27	many	TRBJ2-7	TRBD1	CASSSVRDRVYEQYF	TGTGCCAGCAGTTCCGTTCGGGACAGAGTCTACGAGCAGTACTTC
TRBV27	NA	TRBJ1-1	TRBD1	CASSPGQGTMNTEAFF	TGTGCCAGCAGTCCGGGACAGGGGACCATGAACACTGAAGCTTTCTTT